This T cell receptor beta chain was identified during a study of blood T cell repertoires in COVID-19. The wider study: COVID-19 samples, acute and convalescent, were from the United States, Italy and Spain.

This clone appeared many times. In the same sample, other DNA sequences code for this CDR3. Profiling relied on immunoSEQ multiplex PCR, and the TCRdb table lists in-frame clones only, not all of them. The sample consists of 100,000 to 150,000 clones, about 85% of them appearing once. The CDR3 spans 12 residues. Trimming cost V 6 bases and J 1 base, with 4 bases left between them. Germline V gene lookup returns CDR1 SNHLY and CDR2 FYNNEI. J is TRBJ1-3 and V is TRBV2; D unresolved. The clonotype comes from a middle-aged man with active or convalescent COVID-19. Sequenced input: peripheral blood. CDR3 coding DNA: TGTGCCAGCAGGAGGTCTGGAAACACCATATATTTT. It encodes CASRRSGNTIYF.